Each of the 10 T cell receptor beta chains below was sequenced from the same sample in a study of cytomegalovirus exposure and HLA in healthy donors. PCR amplification relied on 60 Vbeta primers (plus 13 Jbeta primers). Libraries were prepared by immunoSEQ multiplex PCR; TCRdb keeps only in-frame clonotypes and omits some of them. The data hold 150,000 to 200,000 clones, with 55% to 70% observed a single time. Source material: PBMCs. The receptors originated from a woman aged 35 to 49 in good health and CMV-seropositive.

The chain has TRBV28 and TRBJ2-7, with D perhaps TRBD2 (5 bases). The V and J ends lost 2 bases and 3 bases respectively, with 11 bases between them. Germline-derived CDR1 and CDR2 are MDHEN and SYDVKM. This CDR3 has 14 residues. CDR3 region: CASSLSDYDYEQYF. The CDR3 DNA reads as TGTGCCAGCAGTTTAAGTGACTACGACTACGAGCAGTACTTC.

The sample holds a few counts of this clone. This rearrangement joins TRBV4-1 to TRBJ1-4, with 7 bases fitting TRBD1. CDR3 size: 16 residues. Germline CDR1 is MGHRA and CDR2 is YSYEKL. Trimming cost V 1 base and J 10 bases; bases outside gene matches: 12. As DNA, the CDR3 is TGCGCCAGCAGCCAAGGGGCTCGGGGACAGTTTAGAAAACTGTTTTTT. Its translation is CASSQGARGQFRKLFF.

V usage is TRBV7-9 and J usage is TRBJ2-7; no firm D call. Trimming shortened V by 2 bases and J by 6 bases, and 5 bases separated the two germline ends. The CDR3 loop spans 11 amino acids. Germline assignment: CDR1 SEHNR and CDR2 FQNEAQ (reference sequence). The DNA of the CDR3 is TGTGCCAGCAGCTTATCGGTCGAGCAGTACTTC. This encodes CASSLSVEQYF.

As for this clone: One end of the junction varies from germline; a read error may be responsible. The V gene is TRBV6-1, the J gene TRBJ2-7, with 10 bases aligning to TRBD2. The CDR3 has 15 amino acids. Germline V gives CDR1 MNHNS, CDR2 SASEGT. The CDR3 reads CASREAGGLPYEQYF. CDR3 coding DNA: TGTGCCAGCAGAGAAGCGGGAGGGCTCCCCTACGAGCAGTACTTC.

The chain carries TRBV18 and TRBJ2-7; 9 positions match TRBD1. This CDR3 is built from 14 residues. The V gene end was trimmed by 4 bases and the J gene end by 2 bases; junction bases not matched to a gene: 3. Germline-derived CDR1 and CDR2 are KGHSH and LQKENI. The CDR3 region is CASSLGTGPYEQYF. CDR3 nucleotide sequence: TGTGCCAGCTCACTTGGGACAGGGCCCTACGAGCAGTACTTC.

The V and J genes are TRBV11-2 and TRBJ2-1; the match to TRBD1 covers 12 bases. Looked up from germline, CDR1 is SGHAT and CDR2 is FQNNGV. The CDR3 is made up of 16 amino acids. V gave up 5 bases and J gave up 5 bases; unmatched junction bases: 7. DNA of the CDR3: TGTGCCAGCAGCCTTTGGGACAGGGGGCAGGACAATGAGCAGTTCTTC. Protein product: CASSLWDRGQDNEQFF.

The gene calls are TRBV6-6 and TRBJ1-2; 8 bases match TRBD1. Germline values: CDR1 MNHNY, CDR2 SVGAGI (reference sequence). The CDR3 runs 14 residues. The J segment lost 2 bases and the V segment lost 6 bases, leaving 5 bases of the junction unmatched. As DNA, the CDR3 is TGTGCCAGCAGGCGGACAGGGTCAAACTATGGCTACACCTTC. This gives the protein CASRRTGSNYGYTF.

The rearrangement uses TRBV2 and TRBJ1-1; no definite D call. CDR1 is SNHLY and CDR2 is FYNNEI in the germline V gene. This CDR3 is built from 15 residues. Trimming removed 8 bases from V and 1 base from J, with 17 bases in between. For the CDR3, the DNA is TGTGCCAGCTATACCAACTCTAGGCCGAACACTGAAGCTTTCTTT. This codes for CASYTNSRPNTEAFF.

This clone was counted between two and nine times. V and J are TRBV6-5 and TRBJ2-2; a possible D gene is TRBD1 (5 bases). CDR1 is MNHEY, CDR2 SVGAGI, per germline. The CDR3 length is 14 residues. V was clipped by 6 bases and J by 3 bases, with 11 bases between them. CDR3 DNA: TGTGCCAGCAGCTCAACAGGAGACACCGGGGAGCTGTTTTTT. Amino acids: CASSSTGDTGELFF.

This rearrangement joins TRBV27 to TRBJ2-3; 11 bases align to TRBD1. The germline CDR1 and CDR2 sequences are MNHEY and SMNVEV (reference sequence). This CDR3 contains 14 residues. With V trimmed by 4 bases and J by 5 bases, 2 bases remained unmatched. CDR3 sequence: CASSWGQGVDTQYF. CDR3 in DNA: TGTGCCAGCAGTTGGGGACAGGGGGTAGATACGCAGTATTTT.